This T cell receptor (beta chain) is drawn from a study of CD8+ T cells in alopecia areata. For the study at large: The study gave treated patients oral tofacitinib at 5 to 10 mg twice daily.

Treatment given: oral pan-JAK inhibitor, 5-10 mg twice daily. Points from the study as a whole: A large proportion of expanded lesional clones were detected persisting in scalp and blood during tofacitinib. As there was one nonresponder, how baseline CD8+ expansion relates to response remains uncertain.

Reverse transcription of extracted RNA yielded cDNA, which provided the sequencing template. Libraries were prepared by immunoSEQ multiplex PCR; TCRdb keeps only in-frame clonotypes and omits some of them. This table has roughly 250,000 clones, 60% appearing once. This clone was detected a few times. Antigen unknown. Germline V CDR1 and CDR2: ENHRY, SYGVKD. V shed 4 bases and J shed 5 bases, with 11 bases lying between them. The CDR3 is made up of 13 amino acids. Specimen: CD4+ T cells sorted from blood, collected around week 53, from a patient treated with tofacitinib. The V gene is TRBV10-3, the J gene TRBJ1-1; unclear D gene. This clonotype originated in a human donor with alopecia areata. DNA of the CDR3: TGTGCCATCAGTGCGGTCGGTCGGACTGAAGCTTTCTTT. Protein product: CAISAVGRTEAFF.